A selection of T cell receptor beta chains follows, all from one sample in a study of blood T cell repertoires in COVID-19. Libraries were prepared by immunoSEQ multiplex PCR; TCRdb keeps only in-frame clonotypes and omits some of them. The data hold roughly 62,000 clones, with around four fifths observed a single time. Sequencing input: peripheral blood. These receptors originate from a man aged 55 to 70 with acute or convalescent COVID-19. Both conserved end residues are part of each CDR3. The D gene is left open where the match is weak. The size entry is marked missing in some rows and otherwise reads once, few, many or a size class.

j_gene	d_gene	v_gene	abundance	CDR3nt	CDR3aa
TRBJ2-3	TRBD2	TRBV11-2	.	TGTGCCAGCAGCCCGGGGAGCGGGGCGTCCACAGATACGCAGTATTTT	CASSPGSGASTDTQYF
TRBJ2-3	.	TRBV6-5	.	TGTGCCAGCAGTTACCAGGGGAGAACCACAGATACGCAGTATTTT	CASSYQGRTTDTQYF
TRBJ1-3	.	TRBV2	.	TGTGCCAGCAGGGGGGGGGCCGGAAACACCATATATTTT	CASRGGAGNTIYF
TRBJ1-5	.	TRBV5-5	.	TGTGCCAGCAGCTTGGGGGTTGGCGGGGGCAATCAGCCCCAGCATTTT	CASSLGVGGGNQPQHF
TRBJ2-5	.	TRBV19	.	TGTGCCAGTAGTATTTCCGGGTACCAAGAGACCCAGTACTTC	CASSISGYQETQYF
TRBJ1-5	.	TRBV7-9	.	TGTGCCAGCAGCAGAGGCCTGACTGACAATCAGCCCCAGCATTTT	CASSRGLTDNQPQHF
TRBJ2-5	TRBD1	TRBV27	.	TGTGCCAGCAGTTCTGGGACAGGGGGCGCGGAGACCCAGTACTTC	CASSSGTGGAETQYF
TRBJ2-7	.	TRBV7-2	.	TGTGCCAGCAGCTTTAAACAGGGCTCCTACGAGCAGTACTTC	CASSFKQGSYEQYF
TRBJ2-5	.	TRBV7-3	.	TGTGCCAGCAGCTTCCAGGGAGGGGGTAGGGAGACCCAGTACTTC	CASSFQGGGRETQYF
TRBJ1-4	.	TRBV9	.	TGTGCCAGCAGCGTAGACACAACTAATGAAAAACTGTTTTTT	CASSVDTTNEKLFF
TRBJ1-1	TRBD1	TRBV24-1	once	TGTGCCACCAGTAAAGGACAGGGGGACACTGAAGCTTTCTTT	CATSKGQGDTEAFF
TRBJ2-3	.	TRBV6-5	once	TGTGCCAACACAGGATTCCTCACAGATACGCAGTATTTT	CANTGFLTDTQYF
TRBJ1-3	.	TRBV24-1	.	TGTGCCACCAGTGAAGAACTCGGAAACACCATATATTTT	CATSEELGNTIYF
TRBJ1-2	TRBD1	TRBV25-1	few	TGTGCCAGCAGTGACACTAGACGAGGACAGGGGTATGGCTACACCTTC	CASSDTRRGQGYGYTF
TRBJ1-5	.	TRBV19	.	TGTGCCAGTAGGCCGGGGGCGGGGGGAGGAAATCAGCCCCAGCATTTT	CASRPGAGGGNQPQHF
TRBJ2-5	.	TRBV28	.	TGTGCCAGCAGTTTAATTTCGGGGAAGGGGGAAGAGACCCAGTACTTC	CASSLISGKGEETQYF
TRBJ2-7	TRBD2	TRBV6-6	.	TGTGCCAGCAGCTCCGGGAGGTCCTCCTACGAGCAGTACTTC	CASSSGRSSYEQYF
TRBJ2-7	.	TRBV27	.	TGTGCCAGCAGTTCGCGCGGGACGGGGCTGGGTTACGAGCAGTACTTC	CASSSRGTGLGYEQYF
TRBJ1-6	.	TRBV7-9	once	TGTGCCACGACACCCCTGGGTTCACCCCTCCACTTT	CATTPLGSPLHF
TRBJ2-1	.	TRBV24-1	.	TGTGCCACCAGCGCGGAGGTAAGCTCCTACAATGAGCAGTTCTTC	CATSAEVSSYNEQFF
TRBJ1-1	TRBD1	TRBV12-3/TRBV12-4	.	TGTGCCAGCAGTACAGGGGCAGGGGAAGCTTTCTTT	CASSTGAGEAFF
TRBJ1-3	.	TRBV9	few	TGTGCCAGCAGCGGACCCCCGACTCAAGGAAACACCATATATTTT	CASSGPPTQGNTIYF
TRBJ1-2	.	TRBV5-1	.	TGCGCCAGCAGCAGCCCCAGGACTAACTATGGCTACACCTTC	CASSSPRTNYGYTF
TRBJ1-2	TRBD1	TRBV18	few	TGTGCCAGCTCACCCCATCCGGGCAGGGGGGATGAGGGCTACACCTTC	CASSPHPGRGDEGYTF
TRBJ1-1	.	TRBV18	.	TGTGCCAGCTCACCGGGCAAGCTGAACACTGAAGCTTTCTTT	CASSPGKLNTEAFF
TRBJ1-2	.	TRBV19	.	TGTGCCAGTAGTCCCCAGTCTAACTATGGCTACACCTTC	CASSPQSNYGYTF
TRBJ1-2	TRBD1	TRBV19	.	TGTGCCAGTACTGGACAGGGTGGGATTAACTATGGCTACACCTTC	CASTGQGGINYGYTF
TRBJ2-4	.	TRBV2	.	TGTGCCACCCGGGGGGCTGGGGTAGCCAAAAACATTCAGTACTTC	CATRGAGVAKNIQYF
TRBJ1-3	.	TRBV18	few	TGTGCCAGCTCACCAACCGGGACTGGGAGAAACACCATATATTTT	CASSPTGTGRNTIYF
TRBJ2-3	TRBD2	TRBV24-1	few	TGTGCCACCAGTGATCCAAGCGGGGGGGGCGCAGATACGCAGTATTTT	CATSDPSGGGADTQYF
TRBJ2-5	.	TRBV15	once	TGTGCCACCAGCAGGAGCCACCGGGGAACCGGCCAAGAGACCCAGTACTTC	CATSRSHRGTGQETQYF
TRBJ2-2	TRBD1	TRBV7-2	.	TGTGCCAGCAGCTTAGGACAGGGGTTCTTTAACACCGGGGAGCTGTTTTTT	CASSLGQGFFNTGELFF
TRBJ2-3	TRBD1	TRBV9	.	TGTGCCAGCACCGACGGGACAGGGGAAGATACGCAGTATTTT	CASTDGTGEDTQYF
TRBJ2-4	TRBD1	TRBV6-8	few	TGTGCCAGCAGGGTCCTCAGGGGGCGAGCCAAAAACATTCAGTACTTC	CASRVLRGRAKNIQYF
TRBJ1-4	.	TRBV7-9	.	TGTGCCAGCAGCTCACAGGGCTTCGGTGAAAAACTGTTTTTT	CASSSQGFGEKLFF
TRBJ1-2	TRBD1	TRBV24-1	.	TGTGCCACCAGTGATTTCGTCCACCGGGACAGGGTCGCGAAGGATATTCGGAGGACCTTC	CATSDFVHRDRVAKDIRRTF
TRBJ2-1	TRBD2	TRBV6-4	.	TGTGCCAGCAGCGCTAGCGGGGGGGCTTATGAGCAGTTCTTC	CASSASGGAYEQFF
TRBJ1-3	.	TRBV5-1	.	TGCGCCAGCAGCAAATACAGGGACGAGAACACCATATATTTT	CASSKYRDENTIYF
TRBJ1-2	.	TRBV5-1	.	TGCGCCAGCAGCTTGGCCCCAAGTGTCTATGTCTATGGCTACACCTTC	CASSLAPSVYVYGYTF
TRBJ2-7	TRBD1	TRBV4-1	.	TGCGCCAGCAGCCAAGATCCCAGGGGGCTTCCCTACGAGCAGTACTTC	CASSQDPRGLPYEQYF
TRBJ2-5	TRBD2	TRBV9	.	TGTGCCAGCAGCGTTCTAGCGGGGGGGCAAGCGACCCAGTACTTC	CASSVLAGGQATQYF
TRBJ2-1	.	TRBV2	.	TGTGCCAGCAGCAACGAGATAACCTACAATGAGCAGTTCTTC	CASSNEITYNEQFF
TRBJ2-3	TRBD2	TRBV30	.	TGTGCCTATAAGCGGGGGGGCCGAACGCAGTATTTT	CAYKRGGRTQYF
TRBJ2-2	.	TRBV29-1	.	TGCAGCGCCGAGGGGGCCGGGGAGCTGTTTTTT	CSAEGAGELFF
TRBJ2-4	.	TRBV19	.	TGTGCCAGTAGTATAGTGGCGTACAGGGTGGGCCCAGTAGTCTTC	CASSIVAYRVGPVVF
TRBJ2-7	.	TRBV3-1/TRBV3-2	.	TGTGCCAGCAGCCAAGACCTCGACAGGCCTAGCTCCTACGAGCAGTACTTC	CASSQDLDRPSSYEQYF
TRBJ1-6	TRBD1	TRBV10-3	.	TGTGCCACCTCGGGACAGAATAATTCACCCCTCCACTTT	CATSGQNNSPLHF
TRBJ2-7	TRBD2	TRBV10-3	.	TGTGCCATCAGTATCGCGGGGCTAGCGGGGGCCTGGGGCAACGAGCAGTACTTC	CAISIAGLAGAWGNEQYF
TRBJ2-3	.	TRBV9	once	TGTGCCAGCAGCCCCCTTGGGACTCGCACAGATACGCAGTATTTT	CASSPLGTRTDTQYF
TRBJ1-1	.	TRBV12-1	few	TGTGCCAGCAGCTTTGCGGGGACAGGGTCCAATGAAGCTTTCTTT	CASSFAGTGSNEAFF
TRBJ1-5	.	TRBV7-3	few	TGTGCCAGCAGCTACTCCGGACAGACCCTAAATCAGCCCCAGCATTTT	CASSYSGQTLNQPQHF
TRBJ2-2	TRBD1	TRBV5-1	few	TGCGCCAGCAGCTTGGGACAGGGGACCACCGGGGAGCTGTTTTTT	CASSLGQGTTGELFF
TRBJ2-3	TRBD1	TRBV13	.	TGTGCCAGCAGCTTAGGCTTACAGGGGGCGGTTGGCACAGATACGCAGTATTTT	CASSLGLQGAVGTDTQYF
TRBJ1-1	.	TRBV7-3	.	TGTGCCAGCAGCCCCCGTTCGACAGACCTGAACACTGAAGCTTTCTTT	CASSPRSTDLNTEAFF
TRBJ1-6	.	TRBV10-3	.	TGTGCCAGCGCAGCGGGCAATTCACCCCTCCACTTT	CASAAGNSPLHF